These 6 T cell receptor beta chains were all obtained from the same sample, sequenced in a study of tumor-infiltrating lymphocytes in primary liver carcinoma. TCR beta cDNA was prepared out of 450 to 500 ng total RNA by means of a constant-region primer. What produced the TCR beta libraries was three nested multiplex PCR rounds using slightly modified ARM-PCR. Use of TRBV1-TRBV30 forward primers with a C-beta reverse primer characterized the first two PCR rounds, which lasted roughly 9 cycles each. TCRdb ran MiXCR on the multiplex PCR reads and lists one entry per CDR3 protein. This table has around 25,000 distinct CDR3 sequences, over 60% appearing once. Co-extracted RNA and DNA came from roughly 20-30 mg of unsorted bulk tissue. The sequenced sample was liver tumor tissue from sampling region 5. The subset was: tumor region T5, tumor centre. The receptors originated from a woman aged 25 to 39 with primary liver carcinoma and hepatitis B virus infection.

Of note for this clonotype: This likely comes from a read error, as the CDR3 has no conserved phenylalanine or tryptophan at its end. The chain employs TRBV5-1 and TRBJ2-1, with D possibly being TRBD2 (5 bases). V dropped 2 bases and J dropped 4 bases, with 16 bases sitting between them. Germline loops: CDR1 SGHRS, CDR2 YFSETQ. The CDR3 is 16 amino acids. For the CDR3, the DNA is TGCGCCAGCAGCTTTGCGATATCCCCGGGGTACAATGAGCAGTTCCTC. Amino acids: CASSFAISPGYNEQFL.

The chain uses TRBV6-5 and TRBJ2-6; no definite D call. V was shortened by 7 bases and J by 0 bases, with 19 bases between the two germline ends. The CDR3 has 18 amino acids. Germline V gene sequence: CDR1 MNHEY, CDR2 SVGAGI. The CDR3 spells CASKTYSVRVSGANVLTF. The CDR3 DNA is TGTGCCAGCAAGACATATAGTGTGCGCGTCTCTGGGGCCAACGTCCTGACTTTC.

On this clonotype itself: Sequence at one end of the junction differs from germline and may be a read error. V and J are TRBV11-2 and TRBJ1-2, with D perhaps TRBD1 (5 bases). The CDR3 spans 15 residues. From germline, CDR1 is SGHAT and CDR2 FQNNGV. The CDR3 DNA sequence: TGTGCCAGCAGCCGCATGGGGTGCGGGGACTATTGCTACACCTTC. Protein product: CASSRMGCGDYCYTF.

Comment on this clonotype: Its ends do not fully match the called genes, so a read error is possible. The CDR3 DNA follows: TGTGCCAGCAGTTACTCCCCAGGAGTCGGGAGCGGCGCCGGGGAACTGTTTTTT. Amino acids: CASSYSPGVGSGAGELFF. The chain recombines TRBV6-5 with TRBJ2-2; D possibly corresponds to TRBD2 (6 bases). Germline CDR1 MNHEY, CDR2 SVGAGI. This CDR3 region has 18 residues.

Points on this clonotype: The CDR3 carries no conserved terminal phenylalanine or tryptophan, so it likely arises from a read error. The DNA is left out, because the CDR3 cannot be placed on it with certainty; the CDR3 is given as TCRdb lists it. The gene calls are TRBV6-6 and TRBJ1-5; TRBD1, the table's D call, was not compared with the DNA. From germline, CDR1 is MNHNY and CDR2 SVGAGI (reference sequence). The length of the CDR3 is 15 amino acids, counting both ends. CDR3 protein: CTSSYGTGGNQPQRY.

To note about this clonotype: This clone may be a read error of a much larger clone one base away. This rearrangement joins TRBV10-3 to TRBJ2-1; either TRBD1 or TRBD2 may supply D (5 bases each). Germline-derived CDR1 and CDR2 are ENHRY and SYGVKD. The CDR3 consists of 16 residues. The CDR3: CAISESMVGTYNEQLF. The CDR3 nucleotides read TGTGCCATCAGTGAGTCGATGGTGGGGACCTACAATGAGCAGCTCTTC.